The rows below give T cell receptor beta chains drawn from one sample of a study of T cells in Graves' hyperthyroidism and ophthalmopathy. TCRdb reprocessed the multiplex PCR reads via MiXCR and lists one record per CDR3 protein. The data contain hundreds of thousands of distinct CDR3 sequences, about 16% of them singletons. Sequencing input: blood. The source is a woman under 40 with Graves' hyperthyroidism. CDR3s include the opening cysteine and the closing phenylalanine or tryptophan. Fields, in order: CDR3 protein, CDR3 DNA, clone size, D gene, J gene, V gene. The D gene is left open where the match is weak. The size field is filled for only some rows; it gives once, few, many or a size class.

CASSFTLPEDTQYF,TGTGCCAGCAGCTTCACCCTCCCGGAAGATACGCAGTATTTT,many,NA,TRBJ2-3,TRBV11-2
CASRAGQRRLTNEKLFF,TGTGCCAGCAGGGCGGGACAGCGACGCCTCACTAATGAAAAACTGTTTTTT,NA,TRBD1,TRBJ1-4,TRBV6-1
CASSPPSRFYEQYF,TGTGCCAGCTCACCACCGTCTCGATTCTACGAGCAGTACTTC,many,NA,TRBJ2-7,TRBV18
CASSLRTGLFYNEQFF,TGTGCCAGCAGCCTACGGACAGGACTATTTTACAATGAGCAGTTCTTC,many,NA,TRBJ2-1,TRBV11-2
CASSRDHAPGELFF,TGTGCCAGCAGCCGGGACCACGCGCCGGGGGAGCTGTTTTTT,many,NA,TRBJ2-2,TRBV7-2
CASSSIGFGANTEAFF,TGTGCCAGCAGCTCTATAGGGTTTGGAGCGAACACTGAAGCTTTCTTT,many,NA,TRBJ1-1,TRBV6-1
CASSLSQEEQFF,TGTGCCAGCAGCTTATCCCAGGAAGAGCAGTTCTTC,many,NA,TRBJ2-1,TRBV7-2
CASSQDHWDALAGGNEQFF,TGTGCCAGCAGCCAAGATCACTGGGATGCGCTAGCGGGGGGGAATGAGCAGTTCTTC,NA,TRBD2,TRBJ2-1,TRBV3-1
CSASGPSGYTF,TGCAGTGCTTCAGGCCCATCTGGCTACACCTTC,many,NA,TRBJ1-2,TRBV20-1
CASSSSIRSLGAYTF,TGTGCCAGCAGCTCCTCCATAAGGAGTCTAGGTGCATACACCTTC,few,NA,TRBJ1-2,TRBV7-9
CASSLRYGPPETYEQYF,TGTGCCAGCAGCCTTAGATACGGACCCCCCGAGACCTACGAGCAGTACTTC,many,NA,TRBJ2-7,TRBV7-2
CSARDRTGNQPQHF,TGCAGTGCTAGAGATCGGACAGGTAATCAGCCCCAGCATTTT,many,TRBD1,TRBJ1-5,TRBV20-1
CASSWGTGGSNEQFF,TGTGCCAGCAGCTGGGGGACAGGGGGATCCAATGAGCAGTTCTTC,NA,TRBD1,TRBJ2-1,TRBV5-5
CASSQSWGGGMDEQFF,TGTGCCAGCAGTCAGTCGTGGGGAGGTGGTATGGATGAGCAGTTCTTC,many,NA,TRBJ2-1,TRBV6-5
CASSSLASTYNEQYF,TGTGCCAGCAGTTCACTAGCGAGTACCTACAATGAGCAGTACTTC,NA,TRBD2,TRBJ2-7,TRBV6-2/TRBV6-3
CASSWWSGETQYF,TGTGCCAGCAGTTGGTGGAGCGGAGAGACCCAGTACTTC,NA,NA,TRBJ2-5,TRBV6-5
CASSEGGARTEAFF,TGTGCCAGCAGTGAAGGGGGGGCGAGAACTGAAGCTTTCTTT,NA,NA,TRBJ1-1,TRBV25-1
CSAREVGVLSNQPQHF,TGCAGTGCTAGAGAAGTTGGGGTCCTAAGCAATCAGCCCCAGCATTTT,many,NA,TRBJ1-5,TRBV20-1